The 6 T cell receptor beta chains presented below share a single source sample, sequenced in a study of blood T cell repertoires in COVID-19. Produced via immunoSEQ multiplex PCR; TCRdb's table is partial and in-frame only. The sample has about 64,000 clones; 82% are singletons. The sequencing input was peripheral blood. The receptors shown here come from a human donor in a cohort sampled during active COVID-19.

The chain couples TRBV6-2 or TRBV6-3 to TRBJ1-5; D unresolved. V was cut by 4 bases and J by 3 bases, with 13 bases left in between. CDR3 length equals 15 residues. Germline CDR1 and CDR2: MNHEY and SVGEGT. The CDR3 spells CASSFGREFNQPQHF. The CDR3 DNA sequence: TGTGCCAGCAGTTTTGGTAGAGAGTTCAATCAGCCCCAGCATTTT.

The V call is TRBV5-1, the J call TRBJ2-1; 13 bases fit TRBD2. The junction had 4 bases not matched to a gene; V was cut back by 1 base and J by 0 bases. The CDR3 extends over 18 amino acids. Germline V gene lookup returns CDR1 SGHRS and CDR2 YFSETQ. CDR3 nucleotides: TGCGCCAGCAGCTTGTTACTAGCGGGGGGGAGCTCCTACAATGAGCAGTTCTTC. Translating it yields CASSLLLAGGSSYNEQFF.

This clone was seen just once. The CDR3 DNA sequence: TGTGCCAGTAAGGGGACAGGGGTGGGTTACGAGCAGTACTTC. Translating gives CASKGTGVGYEQYF. The rearrangement uses TRBV19 and TRBJ2-7, with 10 bases identical to TRBD1. In germline, CDR1 is LNHDA, CDR2 SQIVND (reference sequence). This CDR3 contains 14 residues. J was trimmed by 4 bases and V by 7 bases; bases with no gene match: 7.

The J gene is TRBJ1-1, the V gene TRBV6-5, with D tentatively TRBD1 (5 bases). CDR3 length equals 14 residues. Trimming shortened V by 11 bases and J by 6 bases, and 22 bases separated the two germline ends. Per germline, CDR1 MNHEY and CDR2 SVGAGI. The CDR3, as DNA: TGTGCCGCCCATATTCGCGAGGGGAGGGCTGAAGCTTTCTTT. Amino acid sequence: CAAHIREGRAEAFF.

The chain links TRBV30 to TRBJ2-5, with 7 positions matching TRBD1. Germline V lookup: CDR1 GTSNPN, CDR2 SVGIG (reference sequence). Losses at the gene ends were 0 bases for V and 4 bases for J; bases not matched to a gene: 11. The CDR3 spans 16 residues. Here the CDR3 DNA reads TGTGCCTGGAGTGTACAGGGGTCCCCCCTGGGAGAGACCCAGTACTTC. This gives the protein CAWSVQGSPLGETQYF.

The CDR3 region has the DNA TGTGCCAGCAGTAGCGGTTACATGAACACTGAAGCTTTCTTT. Translated, it gives CASSSGYMNTEAFF. V gene TRBV6-6 combines with J gene TRBJ1-1; D gene ambiguous. Trimming left V 5 bases short and J 0 bases short, with 10 bases between. Germline lookup yields CDR1 MNHNY and CDR2 SVGAGI (reference sequence). This CDR3 has 14 residues.